This note documents a single TCR beta chain sequence. The data derive from a study of T cell responses to AZD1222 COVID-19 vaccine. The CDR3 has 15 amino acids. CDR1 and CDR2 from the germline V gene are SGHAT and FQNNGV. The germline V and J ends were trimmed by 5 bases and 0 bases, with 12 bases remaining between them. Some clones are missing from TCRdb's copy, which holds only in-frame ones; the method was immunoSEQ multiplex PCR. The profile covers some 130,000 clones, with 70% to 90% appearing a single time and 7.5% to 8.5% taken by the ten largest. The chain links TRBV11-2 to TRBJ2-3; D not certain. This receptor was taken from an adult in good health. The source was peripheral blood, collected on day 0 of AZD1222 vaccination. The CDR3 is CASSPVVGSTDTQYF. CDR3 DNA sequence: TGTGCCAGCAGCCCCGTTGTAGGGAGCACAGATACGCAGTATTTT.